These T cell receptor beta chains were read from a single sample in a study of T cell responses to AZD1222 COVID-19 vaccine. Libraries were prepared by immunoSEQ multiplex PCR; TCRdb keeps only in-frame clonotypes and omits some of them. This table holds some 120,000 clones, 93% found once. The source was peripheral blood, collected on day 0 of AZD1222 vaccination. These receptors were obtained from an adult in good health. CDR3s include the opening cysteine and the closing phenylalanine or tryptophan. A D gene is named only where the DNA matches it firmly. Rows may omit the clone size; those that give it use once, few, many or a size class.

>TRBJ1-1|NA|TRBV6-5|NA
CASSLTSPTGAFF
TGTGCCAGCAGCCTCACTTCCCCTACGGGAGCTTTCTTT
>TRBJ1-2|NA|TRBV10-3|NA
CAISPGQNNYGYTF
TGTGCCATCAGTCCAGGACAGAACAACTATGGCTACACCTTC
>TRBJ1-5|TRBD1|TRBV7-2|few
CASSSRTGNQPQHF
TGTGCCAGCAGCTCAAGGACAGGGAATCAGCCCCAGCATTTT
>TRBJ1-2|NA|TRBV2|NA
CAFLAGYGYTF
TGTGCCTTCCTTGCGGGGTATGGCTACACCTTC
>TRBJ2-5|TRBD2|TRBV7-7|NA
CASSLRLAGGQETQYF
TGTGCCAGCAGCTTGAGACTAGCGGGGGGGCAAGAGACCCAGTACTTC
>TRBJ1-1|TRBD1|TRBV6-5|NA
CASSLQGAGGTEAFF
TGTGCCAGCAGCCTACAGGGGGCCGGGGGGACTGAAGCTTTCTTT
>TRBJ2-7|NA|TRBV11-3|NA
CASSSGGMEQYF
TGTGCCAGCAGCTCAGGTGGTATGGAGCAGTACTTC
>TRBJ1-5|NA|TRBV4-1|NA
CASSQDLSFNQPQHF
TGCGCCAGCAGCCAAGATTTGAGTTTCAATCAGCCCCAGCATTTT
>TRBJ1-5|TRBD1|TRBV5-5|NA
CASSSTLQGAQSNQPQHF
TGTGCCAGCAGTTCAACCCTCCAGGGGGCGCAGAGCAATCAGCCCCAGCATTTT
>TRBJ1-3|NA|TRBV18|NA
CASSQGIGNTIYF
TGTGCCAGCTCACAAGGGATTGGAAACACCATATATTTT
>TRBJ2-3|TRBD1|TRBV3-1/TRBV3-2|once
CASSQGDRRSTDTQYF
TGTGCCAGCAGCCAGGGGGACAGGCGAAGCACAGATACGCAGTATTTT
>TRBJ1-4|TRBD1|TRBV5-6|NA
CASSFGQGRPTNEKLFF
TGTGCCAGCAGCTTCGGACAGGGTCGACCAACTAATGAAAAACTGTTTTTT
>TRBJ1-6|NA|TRBV6-5|NA
CASSYSTGRSPLHF
TGTGCCAGCAGTTACTCGACGGGGCGGTCACCCCTCCACTTT
>TRBJ1-2|TRBD1|TRBV2|NA
CASSDPYVRQGLFYGYTF
TGTGCCAGCAGTGATCCGTATGTCCGACAGGGTTTATTCTATGGCTACACCTTC
>TRBJ2-1|TRBD2|TRBV7-6|NA
CASSSYGGAINEQFF
TGTGCCAGCAGTTCTTACGGGGGGGCCATAAATGAGCAGTTCTTC
>TRBJ1-2|NA|TRBV6-5|NA
CASRPGNYGYTF
TGTGCCAGCAGGCCGGGCAACTATGGCTACACCTTC
>TRBJ2-7|NA|TRBV7-9|NA
CASSFSGTYEQYF
TGTGCCAGCAGCTTCTCTGGGACCTACGAGCAGTACTTC
>TRBJ1-4|NA|TRBV19|NA
CASRPVGVYEKLFF
TGTGCCAGTAGGCCCGTCGGGGTTTACGAAAAACTGTTTTTT
>TRBJ1-2|NA|TRBV30|NA
CAWSVVGTYGYTF
TGTGCCTGGAGTGTAGTGGGAACCTATGGCTACACCTTC
>TRBJ1-2|NA|TRBV4-2|NA
CASSPTGGIYGYTF
TGTGCCAGCAGCCCAACGGGAGGGATCTATGGCTACACCTTC
>TRBJ1-4|NA|TRBV11-2|NA
CASSKIGEKLFF
TGTGCCAGCAGCAAGATCGGCGAAAAACTGTTTTTT
>TRBJ2-2|TRBD1|TRBV2|NA
CASSYGQGVTGWRELFF
TGTGCCAGCAGCTATGGACAGGGGGTAACGGGTTGGCGGGAGCTGTTTTTT
>TRBJ1-1|NA|TRBV3-1/TRBV3-2|NA
CASRFRTGTEAFF
TGTGCCAGCAGATTCCGGACGGGCACTGAAGCTTTCTTT
>TRBJ2-3|TRBD2|TRBV11-2|once
CASSLGTLKAGDTDTQYF
TGTGCCAGCAGCTTGGGGACCCTTAAGGCGGGGGACACAGATACGCAGTATTTT
>TRBJ1-2|NA|TRBV2|NA
CASSDLGVRGYGYTF
TGTGCCAGCAGTGATTTAGGGGTGCGGGGCTATGGCTACACCTTC
>TRBJ1-4|NA|TRBV3-1/TRBV3-2|NA
CASSKVVGRLATNEKLFF
TGTGCCAGCAGCAAGGTGGTTGGACGCCTTGCAACTAATGAAAAACTGTTTTTT
>TRBJ1-2|NA|TRBV29-1|once
CSVAHGNYGYTF
TGCAGCGTTGCCCACGGCAACTATGGCTACACCTTC
>TRBJ1-6|NA|TRBV1|NA
CTSSQVPRGRSPLHF
TGCACCAGCAGCCAAGTCCCTAGGGGCCGTTCACCCCTCCACTTT
>TRBJ1-1|NA|TRBV6-5|NA
CASSRQTNTEAFF
TGTGCCAGCAGCCGCCAAACGAACACTGAAGCTTTCTTT
>TRBJ2-3|TRBD1|TRBV12-5|NA
CASGRTGGSDTQYF
TGTGCTAGTGGCCGGACAGGGGGATCAGATACGCAGTATTTT
>TRBJ1-1|NA|TRBV29-1|NA
CSAVVNTEAFF
TGCAGCGCCGTCGTGAACACTGAAGCTTTCTTT
>TRBJ2-1|NA|TRBV18|NA
CASSPGTARPNEQFF
TGTGCCAGCTCACCGGGGACTGCGAGGCCCAATGAGCAGTTCTTC
>TRBJ2-1|TRBD2|TRBV6-5|NA
CASRSGTTNEQFF
TGTGCCAGCAGGTCCGGGACTACTAATGAGCAGTTCTTC
>TRBJ1-2|NA|TRBV12-3/TRBV12-4|NA
CASSGLYNGYTF
TGTGCCAGCAGCGGACTGTACAATGGCTACACCTTC
>TRBJ1-3|NA|TRBV7-6|NA
CASGTEPGNTIYF
TGTGCCAGCGGTACAGAACCTGGAAACACCATATATTTT
>TRBJ2-5|TRBD1|TRBV29-1|NA
CSVPRQGGRETQYF
TGCAGCGTCCCACGACAGGGCGGAAGGGAGACCCAGTACTTC
>TRBJ2-5|NA|TRBV19|few
CASSSRDPGETQYF
TGTGCCAGTAGTTCTCGGGACCCCGGGGAGACCCAGTACTTC
>TRBJ1-2|TRBD1|TRBV4-1|NA
CASSDRRGQGSDGYTF
TGCGCCAGCAGCGACAGAAGAGGACAGGGGTCTGATGGCTACACCTTC
>TRBJ2-2|TRBD2|TRBV3-1/TRBV3-2|NA
CASSQVTSGGTTGELFF
TGTGCCAGCAGCCAGGTCACTAGCGGGGGAACGACCGGGGAGCTGTTTTTT
>TRBJ1-2|NA|TRBV10-2|NA
CASSGGTRTGTYGYTF
TGCGCCAGCAGTGGGGGCACTCGGACCGGAACATATGGCTACACCTTC
>TRBJ2-5|NA|TRBV10-1|NA
CASSAQGPEETQYF
TGCGCCAGCAGTGCGCAGGGGCCAGAAGAGACCCAGTACTTC
>TRBJ2-3|TRBD1|TRBV20-1|once
CSQQGGDTQYF
TGCAGCCAACAGGGGGGAGATACGCAGTATTTT
>TRBJ1-5|TRBD1|TRBV30|NA
CAWSPGGSNQPQHF
TGTGCCTGGAGTCCAGGGGGGAGCAATCAGCCCCAGCATTTT
>TRBJ2-7|NA|TRBV5-6|NA
CASNIPGHPYEQYF
TGTGCCAGCAACATACCGGGCCATCCTTACGAGCAGTACTTC
>TRBJ1-2|NA|TRBV7-2|NA
CASNTDSFYTF
TGTGCCAGCAACACAGACAGCTTTTACACCTTC
>TRBJ1-4|TRBD1|TRBV4-1|NA
CASSLGTADNEKLFF
TGCGCCAGCAGCCTTGGGACAGCCGATAATGAAAAACTGTTTTTT
>TRBJ2-1|TRBD2|TRBV10-3|NA
CAISVLAGGVNEQFF
TGTGCCATCAGTGTTCTGGCGGGGGGGGTTAATGAGCAGTTCTTC
>TRBJ2-7|NA|TRBV5-6|NA
CASSLTGIYEQYF
TGTGCCAGCAGCTTGACAGGGATCTACGAGCAGTACTTC
>TRBJ1-6|TRBD1|TRBV7-6|NA
CASSRGQGDNSPLHF
TGTGCCAGCAGCCGCGGACAGGGGGATAATTCACCCCTCCACTTT
>TRBJ2-1|TRBD2|TRBV6-4|medium-sized
CASSDDTSGYNEQFF
TGTGCCAGCAGTGACGACACTAGCGGATACAATGAGCAGTTCTTC
>TRBJ2-2|TRBD2|TRBV10-3|NA
CATGASGGGTGELFF
TGTGCCACTGGAGCCAGCGGGGGGGGCACCGGGGAGCTGTTTTTT
>TRBJ1-1|NA|TRBV5-8|NA
CASSLTVNTEAFF
TGTGCCAGCAGCCTGACCGTGAACACTGAAGCTTTCTTT
>TRBJ1-6|TRBD1|TRBV19|NA
CASSPGQGSSPLHF
TGTGCCAGTAGTCCGGGACAGGGGAGTTCACCCCTCCACTTT
>TRBJ1-1|NA|TRBV9|NA
CASSVTANTEAFF
TGTGCCAGCAGCGTCACGGCTAACACTGAAGCTTTCTTT
>TRBJ2-5|TRBD2|TRBV18|NA
CASSLTGTSGGTPQETQYF
TGTGCCAGCTCACTAACCGGGACTAGCGGGGGGACGCCGCAAGAGACCCAGTACTTC
>TRBJ2-5|TRBD1|TRBV11-2|NA
CASSLSPTGSLETQYF
TGTGCCAGCAGCCTCAGCCCGACAGGGAGTTTAGAGACCCAGTACTTC
>TRBJ1-1|NA|TRBV5-1|NA
CASTPSFMNTEAFF
TGCGCCAGCACCCCTTCATTCATGAACACTGAAGCTTTCTTT
>TRBJ1-4|NA|TRBV7-9|once
CASSLRQGGREKLFF
TGTGCCAGCAGCTTAAGGCAGGGAGGTCGAGAAAAACTGTTTTTT
>TRBJ1-2|NA|TRBV7-2|NA
CASSLAVGHGYTF
TGTGCCAGCAGCTTAGCAGTTGGTCATGGCTACACCTTC